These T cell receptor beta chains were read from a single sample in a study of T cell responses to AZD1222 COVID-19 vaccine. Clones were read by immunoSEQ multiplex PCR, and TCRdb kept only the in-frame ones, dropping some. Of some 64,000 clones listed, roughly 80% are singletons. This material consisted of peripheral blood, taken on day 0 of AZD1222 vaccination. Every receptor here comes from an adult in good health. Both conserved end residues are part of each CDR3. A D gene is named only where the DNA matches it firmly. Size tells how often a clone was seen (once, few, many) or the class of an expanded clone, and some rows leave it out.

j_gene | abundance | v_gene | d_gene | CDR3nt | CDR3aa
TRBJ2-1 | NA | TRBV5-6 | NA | TGTGCCAGCACCATTATGGGCCACAATGAGCAGTTCTTC | CASTIMGHNEQFF
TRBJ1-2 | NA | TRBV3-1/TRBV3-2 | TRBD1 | TGTGCCAGCAGCCAATCCGGACAGGGCGATGGCTACACCTTC | CASSQSGQGDGYTF
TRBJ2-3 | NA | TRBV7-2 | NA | TGTGCCAGCAGCCCGGTACATGGGGTTTCAGATACGCAGTATTTT | CASSPVHGVSDTQYF
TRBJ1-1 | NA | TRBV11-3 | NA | TGTGCCAGTAGGGGTATGAACACTGAAGCTTTCTTT | CASRGMNTEAFF
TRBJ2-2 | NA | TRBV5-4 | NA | TGTGCCAGCAGCTTGGAACCCGACAGACGCACCGGGGAGCTGTTTTTT | CASSLEPDRRTGELFF
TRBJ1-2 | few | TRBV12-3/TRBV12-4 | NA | TGTGCCAGCAGTTTACAGGGCCATGGCTACACCTTC | CASSLQGHGYTF
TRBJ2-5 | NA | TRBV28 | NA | TGTGCCAGCAGTCCAGGGGGGGCCAACAAGAATACCCAGTACTTC | CASSPGGANKNTQYF
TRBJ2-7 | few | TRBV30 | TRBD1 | TGTGCCTGGACCTCAGGGGGCACCTACGAGCAGTACTTC | CAWTSGGTYEQYF
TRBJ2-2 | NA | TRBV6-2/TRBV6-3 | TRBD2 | TGTGCCAGCAGTGCAACTAGCGGGGGGGCCAGAAACGGGGAGCTGTTTTTT | CASSATSGGARNGELFF
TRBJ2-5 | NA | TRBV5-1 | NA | TGCGCCAGCAGCTTACCGCCGATCGGACAGAAAGAGACCCAGTACTTC | CASSLPPIGQKETQYF
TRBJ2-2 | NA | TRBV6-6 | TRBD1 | TGTGCCAGCAGAGACAGGGAAGGCGGGGAGCTGTTTTTT | CASRDREGGELFF
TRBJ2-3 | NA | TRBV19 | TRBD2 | TGTGCCAGTAGTATAAACCCTAGGACTAGCAGACGCACAGATACGCAGTATTTT | CASSINPRTSRRTDTQYF
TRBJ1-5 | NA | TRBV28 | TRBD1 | TGTGCCAGCAGTTCCTATGAGGGGGCAGGCGGTCAGCCCCAGCATTTT | CASSSYEGAGGQPQHF
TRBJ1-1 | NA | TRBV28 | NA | TGTGCCAGCAGTTTACCGTTAGAACAGACCACTGAAGCTTTCTTT | CASSLPLEQTTEAFF
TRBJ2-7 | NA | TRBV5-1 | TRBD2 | TGCGCCAGCAGTTGGGGGCCGGGACTAGCAGGCGAGCAGTACTTC | CASSWGPGLAGEQYF
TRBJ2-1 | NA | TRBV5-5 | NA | TGTGCCAGCAGCCCCTGGGTATCTCTTTACAATGAGCAGTTCTTC | CASSPWVSLYNEQFF
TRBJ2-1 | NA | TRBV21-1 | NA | TGTGCCAGCAGCAAAAAGGGTTTGGGGTACAATGAGCAGTTCTTC | CASSKKGLGYNEQFF
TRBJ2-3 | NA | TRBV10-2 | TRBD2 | TGCGCCGCGCGGGGAGGGGTAAGCACAGATACGCAGTATTTT | CAARGGVSTDTQYF
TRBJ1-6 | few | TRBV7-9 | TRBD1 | TGTGCCAGCAGCTCAACCGGAGGGACAGGAACACTGGCTTCACCCCTCCACTTT | CASSSTGGTGTLASPLHF
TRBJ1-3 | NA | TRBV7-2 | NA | TGTGCCAGCAGCCTACCTCCGGGGGCATCTGGAAACACCATATATTTT | CASSLPPGASGNTIYF
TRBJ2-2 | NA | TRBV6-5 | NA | TGTGCCAGCAGTTACGAAGGCGGGGCATCGGGGGAGCTGTTTTTT | CASSYEGGASGELFF
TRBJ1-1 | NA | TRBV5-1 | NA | TGCGCCAGCAGCTCAGACACCCCTGAAGCTTTCTTT | CASSSDTPEAFF
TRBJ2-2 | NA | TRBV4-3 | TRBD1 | TGCGCCAGCAGCCAAGATCGAGGGACAGGGGGACCCGGGGAGCTGTTTTTT | CASSQDRGTGGPGELFF
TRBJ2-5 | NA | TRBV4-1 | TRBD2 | TGCGCCAGCAGCTACGGACTAGCGGGGGGGCTAGAGACCCAGTACTTC | CASSYGLAGGLETQYF
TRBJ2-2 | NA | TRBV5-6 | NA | TGTGCCAGCAGCTTGGGTGGGGCAGGGAACACCGGGGAGCTGTTTTTT | CASSLGGAGNTGELFF
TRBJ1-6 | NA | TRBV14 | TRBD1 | TGTGCCAGCAGAGGGACAGGCGGTGGCTCCTATAATTCACCCCTCCACTTT | CASRGTGGGSYNSPLHF
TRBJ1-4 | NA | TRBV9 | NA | TGTGCCAGCAGCGTAGCTGGGGGTAGTTTGGCTAATGAAAAACTGTTTTTT | CASSVAGGSLANEKLFF
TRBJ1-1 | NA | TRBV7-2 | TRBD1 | TGTGCCAGCAGCTTACAGGGGGCGCGGACTGAAGCTTTCTTT | CASSLQGARTEAFF
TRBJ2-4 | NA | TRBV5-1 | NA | TGCGCCAGCAGCTCCGGGGCAGGCAAAAACATTCAGTACTTC | CASSSGAGKNIQYF
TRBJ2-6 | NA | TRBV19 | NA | TGTGCCAGTACTAACGGACGGAGCTCTGGGGCCAACGTCCTGACTTTC | CASTNGRSSGANVLTF
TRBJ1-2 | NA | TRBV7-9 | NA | TGTGCCAGCAGCCCTCAGACAGTCCCCGCTCGGGGCTACACCTTC | CASSPQTVPARGYTF
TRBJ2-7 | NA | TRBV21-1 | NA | TGTGCCAGCAGGGGCGCGGGGGAAGGGGGAGGAGCCGAGCAGTACTTC | CASRGAGEGGGAEQYF
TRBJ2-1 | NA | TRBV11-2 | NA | TGTGCCAGCAGGTTGGCCAATGAGCAGTTCTTC | CASRLANEQFF
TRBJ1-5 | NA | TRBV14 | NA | TGTGCCAGCAGCCAAGGAGGAGGCGGTCAGCCCCAGCATTTT | CASSQGGGGQPQHF
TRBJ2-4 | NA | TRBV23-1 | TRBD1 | TGCGCCAGCAGTCACCTGGACAGGGGGTTCGTCAAAAACATTCAGTACTTC | CASSHLDRGFVKNIQYF
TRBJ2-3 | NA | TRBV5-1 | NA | TGCGCCAGCGGGGAGCCGAGCACAGATACGCAGTATTTT | CASGEPSTDTQYF
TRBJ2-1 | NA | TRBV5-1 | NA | TGCGCCAGCAGCTTTTTTAATGAGCAGTTCTTC | CASSFFNEQFF
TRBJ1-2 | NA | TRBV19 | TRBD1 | TGTGCCAGTAGTATATACTCGACAGGGGGCTCGAATGGCTACACCTTC | CASSIYSTGGSNGYTF
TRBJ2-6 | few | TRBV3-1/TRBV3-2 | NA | TGTGCCAGCAGCCAAGTATATTGGGAAATCGGGGCCAACGTCCTGACTTTC | CASSQVYWEIGANVLTF
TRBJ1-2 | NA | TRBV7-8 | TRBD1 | TGTGCCAGCAGCCCAACCCGGGACAGCAAATATGGCTACACCTTC | CASSPTRDSKYGYTF
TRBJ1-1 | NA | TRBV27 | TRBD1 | TGTGCCAGCGGAACAGGGGCAAACACTGAAGCTTTCTTT | CASGTGANTEAFF
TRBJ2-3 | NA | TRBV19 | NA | TGTGCCAGTAGTATAAGGGCGGGGAGTACAGATACGCAGTATTTT | CASSIRAGSTDTQYF
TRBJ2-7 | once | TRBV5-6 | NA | TGTGCCAGCAGTATAACTCTTAACTACGAGCAGTACTTC | CASSITLNYEQYF
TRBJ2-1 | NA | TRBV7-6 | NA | TGTGCCAGCAGCCTGGCCCCGGAGAAGTTCTTC | CASSLAPEKFF
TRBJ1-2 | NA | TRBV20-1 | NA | TGCAGTGCGAACTACGTAGGCTACACCTTC | CSANYVGYTF
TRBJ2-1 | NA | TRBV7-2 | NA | TGTGCCAGCAGCTTGAGGGGGGGCCCCAACAATGAGCAGTTCTTC | CASSLRGGPNNEQFF
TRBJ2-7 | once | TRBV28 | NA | TGTGCCAGCAGTCTGGGGGCGGTCGGGGAGCAGTACTTC | CASSLGAVGEQYF
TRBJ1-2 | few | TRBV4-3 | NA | TGCGCCAGCAGCCAAGAAGCCGCAAGCCAAATCTATGGCTACACCTTC | CASSQEAASQIYGYTF
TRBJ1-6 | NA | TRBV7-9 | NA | TGTGCCAGCAGCTTAGAACGGAATTCACCCCTCCACTTT | CASSLERNSPLHF
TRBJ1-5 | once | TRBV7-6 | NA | TGTGCCAGCAGCCAAGGACAGTATCAGCCCCAGCATTTT | CASSQGQYQPQHF
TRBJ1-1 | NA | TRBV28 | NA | TGTGCCAGCAGTTTACGGCGAATGAACACTGAAGCTTTCTTT | CASSLRRMNTEAFF
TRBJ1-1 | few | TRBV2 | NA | TGTGCCAGCAGTCTCGAGGGGTTCAGCACTGAAGCTTTCTTT | CASSLEGFSTEAFF
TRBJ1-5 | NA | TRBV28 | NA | TGTGCCAGCAGTTTACAGGGATTCGGAGTCAAGCCCCAGCATTTT | CASSLQGFGVKPQHF
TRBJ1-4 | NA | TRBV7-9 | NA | TGTGCCAGCAGCCAGCAGGGCGGGCTTGCAACTAATGAAAAACTGTTTTTT | CASSQQGGLATNEKLFF
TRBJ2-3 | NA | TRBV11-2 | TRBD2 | TGTGCCAGCAGACTAGCGGGGGACACAGATACGCAGTATTTT | CASRLAGDTDTQYF
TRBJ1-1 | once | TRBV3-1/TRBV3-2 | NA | TGTGCCAGCAGCCAGATGAACACTGAAGCTTTCTTT | CASSQMNTEAFF
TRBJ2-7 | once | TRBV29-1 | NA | TGCAGCGTTGAAGATCTCGAGACCGGAAAATACGAGCAGTACTTC | CSVEDLETGKYEQYF
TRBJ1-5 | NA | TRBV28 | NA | TGTGCCAGCGTCGACAGTATTAGCAATCAGCCCCAGCATTTT | CASVDSISNQPQHF